The rows below give T cell receptor beta chains drawn from one sample of a study of CD4 T cell repertoires in COVID-19. Profiled with immunoSEQ multiplex PCR; TCRdb holds only in-frame clones, not every one. The repertoire consists of about 75,000 clones, with around four fifths occurring once and the leading ten covering over 0.45%. The specimen comprised CD4+ T cells from peripheral blood, sampled after recovery from COVID-19. Receptors were obtained from a human donor who had COVID-19. Both conserved end residues are part of each CDR3.

v_call | cdr3_aa
TRBV5-6 | CASSFSSAGSTGELFF
TRBV5-4 | CASSLDSAGDIYEQYF
TRBV6-5 | CASSPGQGYGGYTF
TRBV28 | CASSLTASGEQYF
TRBV7-2 | CASSLKGGQVLNEQFF
TRBV16 | CASSQRARGQETQYF
TRBV10-1 | CASGSGSGADTQYF
TRBV19 | CASSRLNSGNTIYF
TRBV19 | CASSKATGPQETQYF
TRBV12-3/TRBV12-4 | CASKEGPNYEQYF
TRBV6-5 | CASNAGDRYEQFF
TRBV5-1 | CASSLEGGASSGNTIYF
TRBV7-3 | CASSLQGTPDGIYEQYF
TRBV15 | CATSRDLGRLAGYNEQFF
TRBV10-3 | CAIRDRELGGELFF
TRBV5-1 | CASSLEGGGGAGNSPLHF
TRBV7-2 | CASSLFSGAGTEAFF
TRBV6-1 | CASSKAGGSYEQYF